What follows are 24 T cell receptor beta chains derived from one specimen sequenced in a study of graft-versus-host responses after intestinal transplantation. The table came from immunoSEQ multiplex PCR; TCRdb's copy has only in-frame clones and leaves some out. In the table there are some 19,000 clones, about a third of which are singletons. Source: alloreactive CD4+ T cells from a mixed lymphocyte reaction culture, taken before transplantation. The subset was: CFSE-low proliferating T cells sorted from roughly six-day pre-transplant mixed lymphocyte reaction (GvH or HvG direction). The receptors were gathered from a human patient who was an organ donor for intestinal transplantation.

This clone appeared once. This chain uses TRBV30 with TRBJ1-2, with a tentative D call TRBD1 (5 bases). V was pared by 2 bases and J by 10 bases, with 14 bases between. Germline CDR1 GTSNPN, CDR2 SVGIG (reference sequence). This CDR3 has 12 residues. The CDR3 loop is CAWSLEGRFYTF. CDR3 in DNA: TGTGCCTGGAGTTTGGAGGGACGTTTCTACACCTTC.

This clone has just a few counts. This chain connects TRBV20-1 to TRBJ2-3, with TRBD2 matching over 11 bases. The CDR3 is made up of 11 amino acids. The V gene end was trimmed by 6 bases and the J gene end by 11 bases; junction bases not matched to a gene: 4. CDR1 is DFQATT, CDR2 SNEGSKA, per germline (reference sequence). CDR3 in DNA: TGCAGTGCCAAGACTAGCGGGAAGCAGTATTTT. Amino acids: CSAKTSGKQYF.

Worth noting for this clone: A read error is possible here, since a much larger clone lies one base away. This chain links TRBV9 with TRBJ1-1, with a possible D match to TRBD1 (5 bases). V shed 6 bases and J shed 5 bases, with 14 bases lying between them. Germline V gene lookup returns CDR1 SGDLS and CDR2 YYNGEE. CDR3 length: 13 amino acids. This chain's CDR3 is CASTSFGGTEAFF. The CDR3 DNA sequence: TGTGCCAGCACATCCTTTGGGGGGACTGAAGCTTTCTTT.

The V gene is TRBV27, the J gene TRBJ2-1; D is unresolved. Trimming took 1 base from V and 11 from J, leaving 6 bases between them. The CDR3 length is 11 residues. Germline loops: CDR1 MNHEY, CDR2 SMNVEV (reference sequence). CDR3 sequence reads: CASSLYGKQFF. In DNA, the CDR3 is TGTGCCAGCAGTTTATATGGAAAGCAGTTCTTC.

The chain uses TRBV11-3 and TRBJ1-6; D is unresolved. Per the germline V gene, CDR1 is SGHNT and CDR2 is YENEEA. Trimming took off 7 bases at V and 7 bases at J, with 14 bases between the two ends. The CDR3 extends over 14 amino acids. CDR3 nucleotides: TGTGCCAGCACCATGGCCGGGTGGAATTCACCCCTCCACTTT. It specifies CASTMAGWNSPLHF.

V is TRBV18 and J is TRBJ2-2; D gene uncertain. V lost 3 bases and J 6 bases, leaving 11 bases between the germline ends. This CDR3 spans 14 amino acids. Germline V lookup: CDR1 KGHSH, CDR2 LQKENI. CDR3 nucleotides: TGTGCCAGCTCACCCCTACCTAGTCCCGGGGAGCTGTTTTTT. Its protein is CASSPLPSPGELFF.

V usage is TRBV6-6 and J usage is TRBJ2-3; D gene ambiguous. The germline CDR1 and CDR2 sequences are MNHNY and SVGAGI (reference sequence). The CDR3 extends over 13 amino acids. Trimming took 2 bases from V and 6 from J, leaving 9 bases between them. CDR3 sequence (DNA): TGTGCCAGCAGTTACGGTAGAGTGGATACGCAGTATTTT. Translating it yields CASSYGRVDTQYF.

This chain connects TRBV7-3 to TRBJ2-2; TRBD2 aligns across 8 bases. This CDR3 has 16 residues. Germline V gene lookup returns CDR1 SGHTA and CDR2 FQGTGA. V was clipped by 1 base and J by 6 bases; unmatched bases: 7. The chain's CDR3 is CASSLMRAGGSGELFF. The CDR3 DNA reads as TGTGCCAGCAGCTTAATGCGGGCGGGAGGATCCGGGGAGCTGTTTTTT. The full variable domain, in which reference TRBV7-3 and TRBJ2-2 provide the parts outside the CDR3, is GAGVSQTPSNKVTEKGKYVELRCDPISGHTALYWYRQSLGQGPEFLIYFQGTGAADDSGLPNDRFFAVRPEGSVSTLKIQRTERGDSAVYLCASSLMRAGGSGELFFGEGSRLTVL.

The chain employs TRBV27 and TRBJ2-1; D gene ambiguous. The CDR3 loop spans 18 amino acids. From germline, CDR1 is MNHEY and CDR2 SMNVEV (reference sequence). Trimming cost V 1 base and J 3 bases, with 19 bases left between them. CDR3 sequence: CASSLLSTRLLGYNEQFF. CDR3 bases: TGTGCCAGCAGTTTATTGTCTACCCGACTTTTAGGCTACAATGAGCAGTTCTTC.

This clone showed up just a few times. The chain carries TRBV5-8 and TRBJ2-3; the D is unclear. V lost 4 bases, J lost 1 base, and 4 bases lay in between. Germline CDR1 SGHTS, CDR2 YDEGEE. The length of the CDR3 is 12 residues. Written as DNA, the CDR3 is TGTGCCAGCAGCCCTCGCACAGATACGCAGTATTTT. Its protein is CASSPRTDTQYF.

This clone was counted only a few times. V gene TRBV25-1 combines with J gene TRBJ1-2; a weak D match, TRBD1 (5 bases). V was cut by 6 bases and J by 4 bases, with 9 bases left in between. Germline CDR1 MGHDK, CDR2 SYGVNS. This CDR3 has 12 amino acids. In DNA form, the CDR3 reads TGTGCCAGCAGGGATAGGGGCTATGGCTACACCTTC. It translates to CASRDRGYGYTF.

This clone was detected a few times. The CDR3 region is CASSLDSYGYTF. The CDR3 DNA reads as TGTGCCAGCAGTTTAGACAGTTATGGCTACACCTTC. This chain connects TRBV27 to TRBJ1-2, with D maybe TRBD1 (5 bases). This CDR3 is 12 amino acids long. Germline V gene data show CDR1 as MNHEY and CDR2 as SMNVEV (reference sequence). V shed 2 bases and J shed 5 bases, with 6 bases lying between them.

This clone was observed a few times. CDR3 sequence reads: CASTEGTSGSDTDTQYF. The CDR3 bases are TGCGCCAGCACCGAGGGTACTAGCGGTAGCGACACAGATACGCAGTATTTT. The V gene is TRBV10-2, the J gene TRBJ2-3, with TRBD2 identical over 8 bases. This CDR3 has 17 amino acids. With 7 bases clipped from V and 2 bases from J, the junction kept 14 bases outside the gene matches. Germline-derived CDR1 and CDR2 are WSHSY and SAAADI.

This clone was seen a few times. This chain uses TRBV5-4 with TRBJ2-5; 13 bases align to TRBD2. The germline V gene has CDR1 SGHNT and CDR2 YYREEE (reference sequence). CDR3 length: 16 amino acids. V trimming: 4 bases; J trimming: 4 bases; junction bases outside the gene matches: 7. The CDR3 DNA is TGTGCCAGCAGCATAGGACTAGCGGGAGATCTAGAGACCCAGTACTTC. Translated, it gives CASSIGLAGDLETQYF. The whole variable domain, remainder taken from reference TRBV5-4 and TRBJ2-5, is ETGVTQSPTHLIKTRGQQVTLRCSSQSGHNTVSWYQQALGQGPQFIFQYYREEENGRGNFPPRFSGLQFPNYSSELNVNALELDDSALYLCASSIGLAGDLETQYFGPGTRLLVL.

This clone showed up just a few times. The chain uses TRBV6-5 and TRBJ1-1; 11 nucleotides agree with TRBD1. The CDR3 sequence is 15 residues long. The germline gives CDR1 MNHEY, CDR2 SVGAGI. V dropped 5 bases and J dropped 0; count of bases not matched to a gene: 2. CDR3 in amino acids: CASSRTGGMNTEAFF. The CDR3 DNA reads as TGTGCCAGCAGTCGGACAGGGGGCATGAACACTGAAGCTTTCTTT.

The genes are TRBV5-6 and TRBJ2-3; 11 bases map to TRBD2. The ends lost 4 bases at V and 3 bases at J; junction bases unmatched: 13. The CDR3 loop spans 18 amino acids. The V gene's germline CDR1 is SGHDT and CDR2 YYEEEE. CDR3 region: CASSRRLAGLERTDTQYF. The CDR3 region has the DNA TGTGCCAGCAGCCGAAGACTAGCGGGATTAGAGAGAACAGATACGCAGTATTTT.

This clone was detected only once. The rearrangement links TRBV7-8 to TRBJ1-2, with D uncertain. Trimming took 5 bases from V and 4 from J, leaving 17 bases between them. The germline gives CDR1 SGHVS, CDR2 FQNEAQ. CDR3 length: 15 residues. CDR3 DNA sequence: TGTGCCAGCAGCATAATTACCCGAAAGACCTATGGCTACACCTTC. It translates to CASSIITRKTYGYTF.

The chain couples TRBV5-1 to TRBJ2-3; D remains ambiguous. From germline, CDR1 is SGHRS and CDR2 YFSETQ. The ends were cut back, 1 base at V and 2 bases at J, with 5 bases in the middle. CDR3 length equals 13 residues. CDR3 in DNA: TGCGCCAGCAGCTTGACGATCACAGATACGCAGTATTTT. It translates to CASSLTITDTQYF.

The CDR3 region is CASSLSGGIGNTIYF. Written as DNA, the CDR3 is TGTGCCAGCAGCTTATCTGGGGGAATCGGAAACACCATATATTTT. The J gene is TRBJ1-3, the V gene TRBV7-9, with D possibly being TRBD1 (5 bases). The CDR3 covers 15 residues. The V and J ends lost 2 bases and 4 bases respectively, with 12 bases between them. The germline CDR1 and CDR2 sequences are SEHNR and FQNEAQ (reference sequence).

This chain connects TRBV18 to TRBJ2-5; D is possibly TRBD2 (6 bases). This CDR3 has 15 residues. Germline CDR1 KGHSH, CDR2 LQKENI. V lost 1 base and J lost 7, with 16 bases in between. The CDR3 bases are TGTGCCAGCTCACCACTAGCGCCATTGGGAGGGACCCAGTACTTC. Protein sequence: CASSPLAPLGGTQYF.

The chain couples TRBV27 to TRBJ2-4; TRBD2 matches 11 bases. V lost 6 bases, J lost 0 bases, and 10 bases stayed unmatched. In germline, CDR1 is MNHEY, CDR2 SMNVEV (reference sequence). The CDR3 runs 18 residues. The CDR3 DNA follows: TGTGCCAGCAGAAGGGTAGCGGGAGGGGCCATAGCCAAAAACATTCAGTACTTC. Amino acids: CASRRVAGGAIAKNIQYF.

V is TRBV6-1 and J is TRBJ2-3; 7 nucleotides agree with TRBD2. CDR3 length: 14 amino acids. Germline V gene lookup returns CDR1 MNHNS and CDR2 SASEGT. V shed 7 bases and J 2 bases; nucleotides not matched to a gene: 6. The chain's CDR3 is CASTKRDYTDTQYF. CDR3 bases: TGTGCCAGCACCAAACGGGACTACACAGATACGCAGTATTTT.

The chain combines TRBV13 with TRBJ1-3; 9 nucleotides agree with TRBD1. The ends lost 6 bases at V and 10 bases at J; junction bases unmatched: 13. CDR1 is PRHDT and CDR2 is FYEKMQ in the germline V gene (reference sequence). This CDR3 has 15 amino acids. The CDR3 DNA reads TGTGCCAGCAGTCCCTTAACCGGGACAGGGAGAACCATATATTTT. It is translated as CASSPLTGTGRTIYF.

In its sample, this clone was seen a few times. The rearrangement joins TRBV6-6 to TRBJ1-5; D might be TRBD1 (6 bases). The CDR3 contains 14 residues. Germline V gene data show CDR1 as MNHNY and CDR2 as SVGAGI (reference sequence). Trimming removed 0 bases at V and 6 bases at J, with 9 bases between. The CDR3 nucleotides read TGTGCCAGCAGTTACTCCAGGGGCTTTCAGCCCCAGCATTTT. As protein: CASSYSRGFQPQHF.